This note documents a single T cell receptor beta chain sequence. Its antigen is not known. Primers: 60 Vbeta forward and 13 Jbeta reverse. Data came from immunoSEQ multiplex PCR; TCRdb stores just in-frame clones and leaves some out. The data show 130,000 to 150,000 clones, around 65% seen once. Germline-derived CDR1 and CDR2 are PRHDT and FYEKMQ (reference sequence). Trimming took off 5 bases at V and 11 bases at J, with 9 bases between the two ends. This CDR3 spans 11 amino acids. This sample is drawn from a study of cytomegalovirus exposure and HLA in healthy donors. Study-level results: In a later analysis, V- and J-gene trimming of beta chains associated with a DCLRE1C missense variant, replicated independently.

V and J are TRBV13 and TRBJ2-2, with D unresolved. The sample comprised PBMCs. This sequence originates from a woman younger than 45 in good health and CMV-seropositive. The CDR3 spells CASSTARELFF. CDR3 coding DNA: TGTGCCAGCAGCACTGCCCGAGAGCTGTTTTTT.